This is a list of T cell receptor beta chains from one sample in a study of blood T cell repertoires in COVID-19. Method: immunoSEQ multiplex PCR; TCRdb's copy keeps in-frame clones and lacks some. The sample records about 190,000 clones, roughly 88% being singletons. Source material: peripheral blood. Every receptor here comes from a woman in her thirties or forties who had recovered from COVID-19. Both conserved end residues are part of each CDR3. Each record gives: clone size, J gene, V gene, D gene, CDR3 protein, CDR3 DNA. D genes are given only for firm matches. Only part of the rows carry a size: once, few, many, or a class if the clone is expanded.

few | TRBJ2-1 | TRBV19 | TRBD1 | CASSTRDRARGDEQFF | TGTGCCAGTAGTACCAGGGACAGGGCTCGGGGGGATGAGCAGTTCTTC
once | TRBJ1-1 | TRBV6-4 | TRBD1 | CASRQGQGEAFF | TGTGCCAGCAGACAAGGACAGGGTGAAGCTTTCTTT
- | TRBJ2-1 | TRBV4-2 | - | CASSVGGLAYNEQFF | TGTGCCAGCAGCGTTGGCGGACTCGCCTACAATGAGCAGTTCTTC
- | TRBJ2-7 | TRBV3-1/TRBV3-2 | TRBD2 | CASSQGNSGRYEQYF | TGTGCCAGCAGCCAAGGGAATAGCGGGAGGTACGAGCAGTACTTC
- | TRBJ1-2 | TRBV7-9 | - | CASSLSDTGPYGYTF | TGTGCCAGCAGCTTATCCGATACAGGGCCCTATGGCTACACCTTC
- | TRBJ1-5 | TRBV30 | - | CAWSVGWGGGNQPQHF | TGTGCCTGGAGTGTAGGTTGGGGGGGCGGCAATCAGCCCCAGCATTTT
- | TRBJ1-5 | TRBV5-1 | TRBD1 | CASWGQGNQPQHF | TGCGCCAGCTGGGGACAGGGCAATCAGCCCCAGCATTTT
- | TRBJ2-1 | TRBV6-2/TRBV6-3 | - | CASSSLNEQFF | TGTGCCAGCAGTTCCCTTAATGAGCAGTTCTTC
- | TRBJ2-5 | TRBV5-1 | TRBD1 | CASSKGQGKPQYF | TGCGCCAGCAGCAAGGGACAGGGGAAGCCCCAGTACTTC
- | TRBJ1-3 | TRBV16 | - | CASSQQGTGNTIYF | TGTGCCAGCAGCCAGCAGGGGACTGGAAACACCATATATTTT
- | TRBJ2-1 | TRBV10-3 | - | CAIQRQSSYNEQFF | TGTGCCATCCAGCGGCAGAGCTCCTACAATGAGCAGTTCTTC
few | TRBJ1-5 | TRBV6-5 | - | CASRIQEGNQPQHF | TGTGCCAGCAGGATTCAGGAGGGCAATCAGCCCCAGCATTTT
- | TRBJ1-2 | TRBV7-2 | - | CASSFKEGDYGYTF | TGTGCCAGCAGCTTTAAAGAGGGTGACTATGGCTACACCTTC
few | TRBJ2-2 | TRBV28 | - | CASTHLVDTGELFF | TGTGCCAGCACCCACCTAGTTGACACCGGGGAGCTGTTTTTT
- | TRBJ2-1 | TRBV9 | TRBD2 | CASSRTSGVRDEQFF | TGTGCCAGCAGCAGGACTAGCGGGGTCAGGGATGAGCAGTTCTTC
once | TRBJ2-1 | TRBV19 | TRBD2 | CATKRTSTYNEQFF | TGTGCCACGAAGCGGACTAGCACATACAATGAGCAGTTCTTC
- | TRBJ2-7 | TRBV5-4 | TRBD1 | CASSLWDSSYEQYF | TGTGCCAGCAGCTTGTGGGACAGCTCCTACGAGCAGTACTTC
- | TRBJ2-7 | TRBV5-1 | - | CASSQTPGATYEQYF | TGCGCCAGCAGCCAAACTCCAGGGGCTACCTACGAGCAGTACTTC
- | TRBJ1-4 | TRBV4-3 | - | CASSQEIPVTGSEKLFF | TGCGCCAGCAGCCAAGAGATTCCGGTGACAGGTAGCGAAAAACTGTTTTTT
- | TRBJ2-7 | TRBV29-1 | TRBD1 | CSVEASYRGVYEQYF | TGCAGCGTTGAGGCCTCTTACAGGGGCGTCTACGAGCAGTACTTC
- | TRBJ2-2 | TRBV18 | TRBD1 | CASSPRDRGRWTLITGELFF | TGTGCCAGCTCACCCCGGGACAGGGGGCGTTGGACTCTAATCACCGGGGAGCTGTTTTTT
- | TRBJ2-7 | TRBV20-1 | - | CSAGSRGEQYF | TGCAGTGCTGGATCCCGGGGCGAGCAGTACTTC
- | TRBJ2-2 | TRBV6-6 | - | CASSSSGELFF | TGTGCCAGCAGTTCTTCCGGGGAGCTGTTTTTT
- | TRBJ1-2 | TRBV28 | - | CASSYDTNYGYTF | TGTGCCAGCAGCTACGACACGAACTATGGCTACACCTTC
once | TRBJ2-3 | TRBV18 | TRBD2 | CASSPGLAGPTKPDTQYF | TGTGCCAGCTCACCGGGGCTAGCGGGACCCACTAAGCCAGATACGCAGTATTTT
- | TRBJ2-1 | TRBV7-9 | - | CASSLGLGGRYSYNEQFF | TGTGCCAGCAGCTTAGGACTCGGGGGGCGGTACTCCTACAATGAGCAGTTCTTC
- | TRBJ1-1 | TRBV7-2 | TRBD1 | CASSLGDSFFMNTEAFF | TGTGCCAGCAGCTTAGGGGACAGCTTTTTCATGAACACTGAAGCTTTCTTT
- | TRBJ2-2 | TRBV6-5 | TRBD1 | CASSSGGQGTGELFF | TGTGCCAGCAGCTCAGGCGGACAGGGGACCGGGGAGCTGTTTTTT
- | TRBJ2-1 | TRBV18 | TRBD2 | CASSPPGLGSNEQFF | TGTGCCAGCTCACCCCCGGGACTAGGGTCCAATGAGCAGTTCTTC
- | TRBJ1-2 | TRBV3-1/TRBV3-2 | - | CASSQDGMIGSGYYGYTF | TGTGCCAGCAGCCAAGATGGAATGATAGGCAGCGGGTATTATGGCTACACCTTC
- | TRBJ1-2 | TRBV28 | TRBD1 | CASSPGTATNYGYTF | TGTGCCAGCAGTCCGGGGACAGCTACTAACTATGGCTACACCTTC
once | TRBJ2-7 | TRBV28 | TRBD2 | CASSPPASGLPLTSYEQYF | TGTGCCAGCAGTCCCCCGGCTAGCGGGTTGCCTCTGACCTCCTACGAGCAGTACTTC
- | TRBJ2-3 | TRBV7-7 | - | CASSQGNTDTQYF | TGTGCCAGCAGTCAGGGAAACACAGATACGCAGTATTTT
- | TRBJ2-1 | TRBV5-1 | TRBD1 | CASSRTGGLADNEQFF | TGCGCCAGCAGTCGTACAGGGGGCCTAGCGGACAATGAGCAGTTCTTC
once | TRBJ2-3 | TRBV7-8 | TRBD2 | CASSQLAEFLTDTQYF | TGTGCCAGCAGCCAACTAGCGGAGTTCCTCACAGATACGCAGTATTTT
- | TRBJ2-1 | TRBV7-9 | TRBD1 | CASSPRDTGGSNEQFF | TGTGCCAGCAGCCCTAGGGATACAGGGGGGTCCAATGAGCAGTTCTTC
- | TRBJ1-2 | TRBV3-1/TRBV3-2 | - | CASSQAGFGYTF | TGTGCCAGCAGCCAAGCAGGGTTTGGCTACACCTTC
- | TRBJ1-2 | TRBV5-1 | TRBD1 | CASRPGQGGYGYTF | TGCGCCAGCAGGCCGGGACAGGGAGGCTATGGCTACACCTTC
few | TRBJ1-1 | TRBV6-5 | TRBD1 | CASSSLTGTGTEAFF | TGTGCCAGCAGTAGTCTGACCGGGACAGGCACTGAAGCTTTCTTT
- | TRBJ2-2 | TRBV18 | - | CASSPPKLKNTGELFF | TGTGCCAGCTCACCACCGAAACTAAAGAACACCGGGGAGCTGTTTTTT
- | TRBJ1-2 | TRBV7-9 | - | CASSLGPGTSTF | TGTGCCAGCAGCTTAGGTCCGGGAACTTCCACCTTC
few | TRBJ1-5 | TRBV6-1 | - | CASSEGRQVYQPQHF | TGTGCCAGCAGTGAAGGTCGACAGGTTTATCAGCCCCAGCATTTT
- | TRBJ1-1 | TRBV6-5 | - | CASRKTGNTEAFF | TGTGCCAGCAGAAAGACAGGGAACACTGAAGCTTTCTTT
- | TRBJ1-6 | TRBV30 | - | CAWKNIEDSPLHF | TGTGCCTGGAAAAATATCGAGGATTCACCCCTCCACTTT
- | TRBJ1-4 | TRBV7-9 | TRBD1 | CASSLADRGRDEKLFF | TGTGCCAGCAGCTTAGCGGACAGGGGGCGCGATGAAAAACTGTTTTTT
- | TRBJ1-4 | TRBV29-1 | - | CSAGGYGEKLFF | TGCAGCGCCGGAGGTTACGGCGAAAAACTGTTTTTT
- | TRBJ2-1 | TRBV2 | TRBD2 | CASRVAGPYYNEQFF | TGTGCCAGCAGAGTAGCGGGACCTTACTACAATGAGCAGTTCTTC
- | TRBJ1-5 | TRBV19 | TRBD1 | CASTWGGQGVNQPQHF | TGTGCCAGTACCTGGGGGGGACAGGGAGTTAATCAGCCCCAGCATTTT
- | TRBJ1-5 | TRBV11-2 | - | CASSLEAGDQPQHF | TGTGCCAGCAGCTTAGAGGCAGGGGATCAGCCCCAGCATTTT
- | TRBJ2-1 | TRBV18 | TRBD2 | CASSGTTHNEQFF | TGTGCCAGCTCCGGGACTACCCACAATGAGCAGTTCTTC
- | TRBJ1-4 | TRBV6-5 | - | CASRLWTATNEKLFF | TGTGCCAGCAGACTATGGACAGCAACTAATGAAAAACTGTTTTTT
- | TRBJ2-5 | TRBV4-1 | - | CASSHPPTGEETQYF | TGCGCCAGCAGCCATCCTCCGACTGGTGAAGAGACCCAGTACTTC
- | TRBJ2-7 | TRBV2 | TRBD1 | CASLDGTGGYEQYF | TGTGCCAGCTTGGATGGGACAGGGGGCTACGAGCAGTACTTC
- | TRBJ1-1 | TRBV5-4 | TRBD1 | CASSYQGGAREAFF | TGTGCCAGCAGCTATCAAGGGGGCGCGAGGGAAGCTTTCTTT
- | TRBJ2-3 | TRBV30 | TRBD2 | CAWDPRLAGRTDTQYF | TGTGCCTGGGACCCCCGGCTAGCGGGACGAACAGATACGCAGTATTTT
- | TRBJ1-2 | TRBV11-2 | TRBD1 | CASSGGTENYGYTF | TGTGCCAGCAGCGGAGGGACAGAGAACTATGGCTACACCTTC
- | TRBJ2-1 | TRBV5-1 | - | CASSLQGNEQFF | TGCGCCAGCAGCTTACAGGGTAATGAGCAGTTCTTC
- | TRBJ1-2 | TRBV10-3 | TRBD1 | CAIREGQGDYGYTF | TGTGCCATCAGGGAAGGACAGGGGGACTATGGCTACACCTTC
- | TRBJ1-1 | TRBV19 | TRBD1 | CASTPSRGRSTEAFF | TGTGCCAGTACCCCCTCGAGGGGGCGTAGCACTGAAGCTTTCTTT